This entry concerns a single TCR beta chain. The data are from a study of blood T cell repertoires in COVID-19. In the study overall: The United States, Italy and Spain were the sources of the acute and convalescent COVID-19 samples. PBMCs, B-cell-depleted T cells, or T cells were the source of the cDNA or gDNA that made up the material.

Germline V gene lookup returns CDR1 SGHRS and CDR2 YFSETQ. The ends were cut back, 4 bases at V and 0 bases at J, with 20 bases in the middle. The CDR3 is 18 residues long. Original methodology: Nucleated cell number was recorded as an estimate derived from reference gene primer amplification. Assay used: immunoSEQ multiplex PCR; TCRdb lists only in-frame clones, some missing. V and J calls and clone size follow that table, whereas D and trimming were derived from the DNA. This sample carries 200,000 to 250,000 clones, roughly nine tenths of them seen once, and the ten largest clones take under 7%. This rearrangement joins TRBV5-1 to TRBJ1-3; D not resolved. The sample consisted of peripheral blood. The sequence was obtained from a man between 60 and 75 years old who had recovered from COVID-19. CDR3 sequence (DNA): TGCGCCAGCAGCCCCCTCGGAGGGCTCCAACGCTCTGGAAACACCATATATTTT. The encoded protein is CASSPLGGLQRSGNTIYF. The full variable domain, its missing parts supplied by reference TRBV5-1 and TRBJ1-3, is KAGVTQTPRYLIKTRGQQVTLSCSPISGHRSVSWYQQTPGQGLQFLFEYFSETQRNKGNFPGRFSGRQFSNSRSEMNVSTLELGDSALYLCASSPLGGLQRSGNTIYFGEGSWLTVV.